The 29 T cell receptor beta chains below come from one sample, sequenced in a study of OX40 agonist ivuxolimab in advanced cancers. Library method: the immunoSEQ multiplex PCR assay. This immuneACCESS table, as held by TCRdb, lists in-frame sequences with V and J called but not all clones. Of the missing ones, under half trace to an unresolved V gene in checked studies; the others have no known cause. In all, the sample holds about 47,000 clones, and around 85% of those were seen once. Around 15% of the sample belongs to the ten largest clones. Here the sequenced sample was CD4+ or CD8+ T cells sorted from blood, taken in a trial of the OX40 agonist ivuxolimab. Source of these receptors: an adult with an advanced solid tumor such as melanoma, head and neck, liver or kidney cancer.

The chain is built from TRBV11-2 and TRBJ1-2, with a possible D match to TRBD1 (6 bases). The germline V gene encodes CDR1 SGHAT and CDR2 FQNNGV. There are 15 residues in the CDR3. The germline V and J ends were trimmed by 3 bases and 8 bases, with 19 bases remaining between them. Here the CDR3 DNA reads TGTGCCAGCAGCTTGTCTTCCAAAGGGGGTTGGGGCTACACCTTC. This translates into CASSLSSKGGWGYTF. Based on the CDR3 plus reference TRBV11-2 and TRBJ1-2, the full variable domain is EAGVAQSPRYKIIEKRQSVAFWCNPISGHATLYWYQQILGQGPKLLIQFQNNGVVDDSQLPKDRFSAERLKGVDSTLKIQPAKLEDSAVYLCASSLSSKGGWGYTFGSGTRLTVV.

As DNA, the CDR3 is TGTGCCACCAGCTTTAACCTGGGGCTCTACGAGCAGTACTTC. Its protein product is CATSFNLGLYEQYF. The chain uses TRBV15 and TRBJ2-7; TRBD1 might be the D (5 bases). There are 14 residues in the CDR3. Germline CDR1 LNHNV, CDR2 YYDKDF (reference sequence). V was shortened by 5 bases and J by 3 bases, with 14 bases between the two germline ends.

This sequence joins TRBV5-1 and TRBJ1-3; D not certain. CDR1 and CDR2 from the germline V gene are SGHRS and YFSETQ. CDR3 size: 15 residues. V was clipped by 2 bases and J by 0 bases, with 9 bases between them. Written as DNA, the CDR3 is TGCGCCAGCAGCTTCGATATCTCCTCTGGAAACACCATATATTTT. It encodes CASSFDISSGNTIYF.

The chain recombines TRBV2 with TRBJ1-1; weak D call: TRBD1 (6 bases). The CDR3 is 14 residues long. Germline CDR1 and CDR2: SNHLY and FYNNEI. V was shortened by 6 bases and J by 5 bases, with 16 bases between the two germline ends. The CDR3 bases are TGTGCCAGCAGACCCAGGGGTTATGGTACTGAAGCTTTCTTT. This sequence encodes CASRPRGYGTEAFF.

The V gene is TRBV19, the J gene TRBJ1-1, with 9 bases that match TRBD1. CDR3 length: 17 amino acids. V trimming: 6 bases; J trimming: 0 bases; junction bases outside the gene matches: 11. CDR1 is LNHDA, CDR2 SQIVND, per germline (reference sequence). The CDR3 region has the DNA TGTGCCAGTAGAGGGGGGGGACAGGGCCCAATGAACACTGAAGCTTTCTTT. This encodes CASRGGGQGPMNTEAFF.

V gene TRBV15 combines with J gene TRBJ2-3; unclear D gene. V lost 4 bases to trimming and J lost 5 bases, with 10 bases between them. Per germline, CDR1 LNHNV and CDR2 YYDKDF (reference sequence). The CDR3 is 13 amino acids. The CDR3 nucleotides read TGTGCCACCAGCACCGTTGTTCAAGATACGCAGTATTTT. As protein: CATSTVVQDTQYF. The entire variable domain, with the rest obtained from reference TRBV15 and TRBJ2-3, is as follows: DAMVIQNPRYQVTQFGKPVTLSCSQTLNHNVMYWYQQKSSQAPKLLFHYYDKDFNNEADTPDNFQSRRPNTSFCFLDIRSPGLGDTAMYLCATSTVVQDTQYFGPGTRLTVL.

The chain joins TRBV11-2 to TRBJ2-2; the D is unclear. Germline lookup yields CDR1 SGHAT and CDR2 FQNNGV. Trimming took 1 base from V and 0 from J, leaving 9 bases between them. CDR3 length equals 16 residues. The CDR3 region has the DNA TGTGCCAGCAGCTTAGTTTGGACGGCGAACACCGGGGAGCTGTTTTTT. It specifies CASSLVWTANTGELFF. The entire variable domain, with the rest obtained from reference TRBV11-2 and TRBJ2-2, is as follows: EAGVAQSPRYKIIEKRQSVAFWCNPISGHATLYWYQQILGQGPKLLIQFQNNGVVDDSQLPKDRFSAERLKGVDSTLKIQPAKLEDSAVYLCASSLVWTANTGELFFGEGSRLTVL.

The V call is TRBV7-9, the J call TRBJ2-2; tentative D call: TRBD1 (6 bases). This CDR3 comprises 15 residues. The germline V gene encodes CDR1 SEHNR and CDR2 FQNEAQ (reference sequence). V was cut by 5 bases and J by 1 base, with 11 bases left in between. The CDR3 DNA reads as TGTGCCAGCAGCAATCGACAGGAGAACACCGGGGAGCTGTTTTTT. This sequence encodes CASSNRQENTGELFF.

The rearrangement joins TRBV19 to TRBJ2-7; D not resolved. V was cut by 3 bases and J by 3 bases, with 15 bases left in between. There are 15 residues in the CDR3. Germline V lookup: CDR1 LNHDA, CDR2 SQIVND (reference sequence). The CDR3 coding sequence is TGTGCCAGTAGTATTATAAGCTCAAGCAGCTACGAGCAGTACTTC. Its protein is CASSIISSSSYEQYF.

The chain combines TRBV11-1 with TRBJ1-4, with D hard to call. Germline V gene data show CDR1 as SGHAT and CDR2 as FQDESV (reference sequence). This CDR3 is built from 14 residues. Trimming took off 3 bases at V and 6 bases at J, with 11 bases between the two ends. CDR3 amino acids: CASSLRRTDEKLFF. As DNA, the CDR3 is TGTGCCAGCAGCTTGAGGCGGACGGATGAAAAACTGTTTTTT.

The CDR3 region is CASSIAGGPYEQYF. CDR3 DNA sequence: TGTGCCAGCAGTATAGCGGGAGGGCCGTACGAGCAGTACTTC. The chain couples TRBV25-1 to TRBJ2-7; 11 nucleotides line up with TRBD2. Germline loops: CDR1 MGHDK, CDR2 SYGVNS. The length of the CDR3 is 14 residues. V lost 5 bases, J lost 4 bases, and 4 bases stayed unmatched.

The CDR3 nucleotides read TGTGCCAGCAGCTTGTACAGGAACTATGGCTACACCTTC. This gives the protein CASSLYRNYGYTF. The chain recombines TRBV7-8 with TRBJ1-2, with D maybe TRBD1 (5 bases). Trimming shortened V by 3 bases and J by 2 bases, and 7 bases separated the two germline ends. CDR1 is SGHVS, CDR2 FQNEAQ, per germline. The CDR3 runs to 13 residues.

J is TRBJ2-1 and V is TRBV6-5; 7 nucleotides match TRBD1. The CDR3 sequence is 15 residues long. Germline trimming cut 6 bases from V and 8 bases from J; bases unmatched to any gene: 13. CDR1 and CDR2 (germline): MNHEY, SVGAGI. The CDR3 DNA reads TGTGCCAGCAGGCGACACACAGGGGCTTTGGATGAGCAGTTCTTC. Encoded protein: CASRRHTGALDEQFF.

The chain recombines TRBV19 with TRBJ1-5; D not resolved. Germline CDR1 and CDR2: LNHDA and SQIVND (reference sequence). CDR3 length: 12 amino acids. The germline V and J ends were trimmed by 5 bases and 7 bases, with 9 bases remaining between them. CDR3 nucleotides: TGTGCCAGTAGTGTCCAGCTCCAGCCCCAGCATTTT. Protein product: CASSVQLQPQHF.

This clone is categorized as medium-sized. This chain links TRBV29-1 with TRBJ1-1; no clear D. Trimming removed 2 bases from V and 3 bases from J, with 10 bases in between. Germline assignment: CDR1 SQVTM and CDR2 ANQGSEA. The length of the CDR3 is 13 residues. The CDR3, as DNA: TGCAGCGTTGAATGGCAGCCCGACACTGAAGCTTTCTTT. Encoded protein: CSVEWQPDTEAFF.

The chain employs TRBV29-1 and TRBJ2-5; 7 bases line up with TRBD2. Trimming took 6 bases from V and 5 from J; bases not matched to a gene: 12. The CDR3 is 14 amino acids. In germline, CDR1 is SQVTM, CDR2 ANQGSEA. The DNA for the CDR3 is TGCAGCGTCAAAGGACTAGGTCTACGGGAGACCCAGTACTTC. Translating it yields CSVKGLGLRETQYF. Variable domain in full (rest from reference TRBV29-1 and TRBJ2-5): SAVISQKPSRDICQRGTSLTIQCQVDSQVTMMFWYRQQPGQSLTLIATANQGSEATYESGFVIDKFPISRPNLTFSTLTVSNMSPEDSSIYLCSVKGLGLRETQYFGPGTRLLVL.

In this sample, this clone turned up a few times. This sequence joins TRBV19 and TRBJ1-1; the D is unclear. The germline V gene encodes CDR1 LNHDA and CDR2 SQIVND (reference sequence). The CDR3 sequence is 13 residues long. The germline V and J ends were trimmed by 4 bases and 0 bases, with 6 bases remaining between them. DNA for the CDR3: TGTGCCAGTAGTACAAAAATGAACACTGAAGCTTTCTTT. The encoded protein is CASSTKMNTEAFF.

This chain connects TRBV11-2 to TRBJ2-1; unclear D gene. The germline gives CDR1 SGHAT, CDR2 FQNNGV. Trimming removed 3 bases from V and 8 bases from J, with 8 bases in between. The CDR3 spans 12 residues. This CDR3 reads CASSFTLYEQFF. The CDR3 region has the DNA TGTGCCAGCAGCTTTACGCTATATGAGCAGTTCTTC.

The rearrangement uses TRBV6-1 and TRBJ2-3; a possible D gene is TRBD2 (5 bases). The CDR3 loop spans 14 amino acids. Per the germline V gene, CDR1 is MNHNS and CDR2 is SASEGT. Between the trimmed V and J ends, which lost 0 bases and 8 bases, there was a span of 12 bases. CDR3 amino acids: CASSEAWASTTQYF. The CDR3 DNA follows: TGTGCCAGCAGTGAAGCATGGGCTAGCACTACGCAGTATTTT.

The genes are TRBV19 and TRBJ1-1; TRBD1 is a possible D gene (6 bases). This CDR3 is built from 14 residues. CDR1 LNHDA and CDR2 SQIVND come from the germline V gene (reference sequence). The V end was cut by 8 bases, the J end by 5 bases, with 18 bases between. CDR3: CASGNRGIWTEAFF. The CDR3 bases are TGTGCCAGTGGAAATAGGGGGATATGGACTGAAGCTTTCTTT.

This clone was seen a single time. The chain has TRBV6-4 and TRBJ2-2, with 14 bases lining up with TRBD2. CDR3 size: 17 residues. Germline loops: CDR1 MRHNA, CDR2 SNTAGT. With V trimmed by 6 bases and J by 5 bases, 8 bases remained unmatched. CDR3 amino acids: CASSLGLAGGGTGELFF. As DNA, the CDR3 is TGTGCCAGCAGCCTCGGACTAGCGGGAGGCGGGACCGGGGAGCTGTTTTTT.

The gene calls are TRBV5-1 and TRBJ2-1; TRBD2 agrees at 13 bases. The V gene's germline CDR1 is SGHRS and CDR2 YFSETQ. CDR3 length: 16 residues. V lost 4 bases, J lost 3 bases, and 4 bases stayed unmatched. The CDR3 reads CASSGGLAGIYNEQFF. CDR3 sequence (DNA): TGCGCCAGCAGCGGGGGACTAGCGGGAATCTACAATGAGCAGTTCTTC.

The rearrangement uses TRBV11-2 and TRBJ2-2, with D uncertain. Trimming removed 5 bases at V and 1 base at J, with 11 bases between. This CDR3 spans 15 amino acids. Germline CDR1 SGHAT, CDR2 FQNNGV. CDR3 DNA: TGTGCCAGCAGCCCCTGGACGGTGAACACCGGGGAGCTGTTTTTT. As protein: CASSPWTVNTGELFF.

This chain links TRBV6-6 with TRBJ2-3; 7 nucleotides line up with TRBD2. Unmatched junction bases numbered 5, after V lost 4 bases and J lost 4 bases. The CDR3 sequence is 14 residues long. Germline V lookup: CDR1 MNHNY, CDR2 SVGAGI (reference sequence). CDR3 DNA: TGTGCCAGCAGTTGGACTAGAGTGGCAGATACGCAGTATTTT. It is translated as CASSWTRVADTQYF.

The J gene is TRBJ2-7, the V gene TRBV5-1; 8 nucleotides line up with TRBD1. The CDR3 consists of 15 residues. V shed 4 bases, J shed 4 bases, and the junction held 10 bases outside the gene matches. Germline values: CDR1 SGHRS, CDR2 YFSETQ. CDR3 DNA sequence: TGCGCCAGCAGCCCGGACAGGGTTTTGGGGTACGAGCAGTACTTC. It translates to CASSPDRVLGYEQYF.

Within the sample, this clone is medium-sized (0.01 to 0.1%). The V gene is TRBV19, the J gene TRBJ2-7; TRBD2 agrees at 8 bases. The CDR3 extends over 15 amino acids. The V gene's germline CDR1 is LNHDA and CDR2 SQIVND (reference sequence). V lost 7 bases to trimming and J lost 5 bases; unmatched junction nucleotides: 13. The CDR3 loop is CASTHGASGGNEQYF. The CDR3 DNA sequence: TGTGCCAGTACCCATGGGGCCAGCGGGGGCAACGAGCAGTACTTC.

Only a few counts were recorded for this clone. This rearrangement joins TRBV30 to TRBJ1-5, with D uncertain. The CDR3 is 13 amino acids. V lost 5 bases to trimming and J lost 0 bases, with 8 bases between them. The germline V gene has CDR1 GTSNPN and CDR2 SVGIG (reference sequence). CDR3 loop: CAWAMDSNQPQHF. CDR3 in DNA: TGTGCCTGGGCGATGGATAGCAATCAGCCCCAGCATTTT.

The rearrangement uses TRBV5-1 and TRBJ1-1; no reliable D call. The V gene lost 0 bases and the J gene lost 0 bases, with 3 bases spanning the gap. The CDR3 has 13 amino acids. Germline V gene sequence: CDR1 SGHRS, CDR2 YFSETQ. CDR3 residues: CASSLVVNTEAFF. The CDR3 DNA reads TGCGCCAGCAGCTTGGTCGTGAACACTGAAGCTTTCTTT.

The gene calls are TRBV4-2 and TRBJ2-2; the match to TRBD2 covers 13 bases. The germline V gene has CDR1 LGHNA and CDR2 YNFKEQ. The CDR3 is made up of 17 amino acids. Trimming cost V 2 bases and J 3 bases; bases outside gene matches: 3. CDR3 DNA: TGTGCCAGCAGCCAACCCGGACTAGCGGGAGACACCGGGGAGCTGTTTTTT. It encodes CASSQPGLAGDTGELFF.